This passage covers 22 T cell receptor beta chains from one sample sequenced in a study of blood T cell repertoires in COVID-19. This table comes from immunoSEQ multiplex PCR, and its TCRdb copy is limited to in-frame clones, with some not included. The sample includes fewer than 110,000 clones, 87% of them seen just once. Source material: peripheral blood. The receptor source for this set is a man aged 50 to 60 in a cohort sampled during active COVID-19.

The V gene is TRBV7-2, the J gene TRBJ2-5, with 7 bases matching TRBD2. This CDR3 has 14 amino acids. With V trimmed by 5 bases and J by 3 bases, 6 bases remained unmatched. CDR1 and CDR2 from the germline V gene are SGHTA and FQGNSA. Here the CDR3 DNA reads TGTGCCAGCAGCCTAGGCGGGGGAAAAGAGACCCAGTACTTC. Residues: CASSLGGGKETQYF.

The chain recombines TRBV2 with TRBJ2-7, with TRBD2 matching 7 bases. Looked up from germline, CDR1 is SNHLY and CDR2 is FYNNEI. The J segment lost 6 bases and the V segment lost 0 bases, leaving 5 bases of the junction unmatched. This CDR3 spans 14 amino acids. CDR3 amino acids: CASSEAFGRAEQYV. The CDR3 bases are TGTGCCAGCAGTGAAGCCTTTGGGAGGGCCGAGCAGTACGTC.

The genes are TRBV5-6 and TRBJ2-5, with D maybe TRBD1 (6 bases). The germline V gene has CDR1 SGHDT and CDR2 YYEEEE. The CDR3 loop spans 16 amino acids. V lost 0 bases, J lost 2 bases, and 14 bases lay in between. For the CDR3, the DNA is TGTGCCAGCAGCTTGGACGACGGGACACTACAAGAGACCCAGTACTTC. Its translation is CASSLDDGTLQETQYF.

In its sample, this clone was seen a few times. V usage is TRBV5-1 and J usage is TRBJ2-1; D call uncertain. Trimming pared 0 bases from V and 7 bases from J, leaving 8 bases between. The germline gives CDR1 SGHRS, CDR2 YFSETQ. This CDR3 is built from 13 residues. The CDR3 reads CASSLEPGNEQFF. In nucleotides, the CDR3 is TGCGCCAGCAGCTTGGAACCCGGTAATGAGCAGTTCTTC.

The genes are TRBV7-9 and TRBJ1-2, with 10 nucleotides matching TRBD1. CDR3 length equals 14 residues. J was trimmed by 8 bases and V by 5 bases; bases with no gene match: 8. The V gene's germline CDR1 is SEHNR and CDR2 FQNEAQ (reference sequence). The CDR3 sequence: CASSPGTGDKGYTF. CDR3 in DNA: TGTGCCAGCAGCCCCGGGACAGGGGATAAGGGCTACACCTTC. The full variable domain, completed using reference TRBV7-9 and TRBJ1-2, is DTGVSQNPRHKITKRGQNVTFRCDPISEHNRLYWYRQTLGQGPEFLTYFQNEAQLEKSRLLSDRFSAERPKGSFSTLEIQRTEQGDSAMYLCASSPGTGDKGYTFGSGTRLTVV.

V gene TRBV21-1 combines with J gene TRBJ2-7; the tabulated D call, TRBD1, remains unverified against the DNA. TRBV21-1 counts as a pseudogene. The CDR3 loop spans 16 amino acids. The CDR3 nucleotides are TGTGCCAGCAGCAAAGGTCAGGGGGAAGGGGCCCTCGAGCAGTACTTC. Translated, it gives CASSKGQGEGALEQYF.

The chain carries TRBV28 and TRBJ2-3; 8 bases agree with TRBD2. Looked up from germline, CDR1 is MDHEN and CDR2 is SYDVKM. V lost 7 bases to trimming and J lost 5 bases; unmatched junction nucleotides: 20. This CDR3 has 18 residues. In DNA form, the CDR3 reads TGTGCCAGCACCCCGCAATTAGTCGGGGGGGGCTGGGAAGATACGCAGTATTTT. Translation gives CASTPQLVGGGWEDTQYF.

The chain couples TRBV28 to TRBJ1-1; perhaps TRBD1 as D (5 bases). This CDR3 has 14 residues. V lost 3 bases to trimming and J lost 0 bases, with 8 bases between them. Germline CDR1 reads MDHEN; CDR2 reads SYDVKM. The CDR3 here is CASSLGGLNTEAFF. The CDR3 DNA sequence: TGTGCCAGCAGTTTGGGGGGATTGAACACTGAAGCTTTCTTT. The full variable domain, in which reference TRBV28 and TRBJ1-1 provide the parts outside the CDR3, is DVKVTQSSRYLVKRTGEKVFLECVQDMDHENMFWYRQDPGLGLRLIYFSYDVKMKEKGDIPEGYSVSREKKERFSLILESASTNQTSMYLCASSLGGLNTEAFFGQGTRLTVV.

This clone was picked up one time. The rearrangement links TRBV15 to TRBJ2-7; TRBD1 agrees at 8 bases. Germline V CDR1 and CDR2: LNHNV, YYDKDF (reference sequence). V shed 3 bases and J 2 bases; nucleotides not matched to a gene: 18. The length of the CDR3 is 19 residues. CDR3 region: CATSRSRTGTGGVPYEQYF. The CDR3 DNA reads TGTGCCACCAGCAGGTCGAGAACCGGGACAGGCGGGGTTCCCTACGAGCAGTACTTC.

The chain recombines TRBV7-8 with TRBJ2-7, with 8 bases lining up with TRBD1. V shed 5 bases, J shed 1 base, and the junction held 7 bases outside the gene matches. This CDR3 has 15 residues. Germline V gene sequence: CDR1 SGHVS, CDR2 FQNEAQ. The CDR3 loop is CASSPGTGKSYEQYV. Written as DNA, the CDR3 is TGTGCCAGCAGCCCCGGGACAGGAAAGTCCTACGAGCAGTACGTC.

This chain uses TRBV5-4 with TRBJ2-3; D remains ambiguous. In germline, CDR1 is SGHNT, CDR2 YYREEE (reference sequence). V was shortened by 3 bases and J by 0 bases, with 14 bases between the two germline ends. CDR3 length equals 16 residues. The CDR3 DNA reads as TGTGCCAGCAGCTCGAGAGCCAGGTCTAGCACAGATACGCAGTATTTT. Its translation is CASSSRARSSTDTQYF.

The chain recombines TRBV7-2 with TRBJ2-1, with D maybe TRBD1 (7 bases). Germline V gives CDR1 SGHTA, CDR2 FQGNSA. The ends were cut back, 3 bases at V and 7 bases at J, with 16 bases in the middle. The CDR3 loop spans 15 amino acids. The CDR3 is CASSFRQGGSNEQFF. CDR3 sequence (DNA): TGTGCCAGCAGCTTCCGACAGGGAGGATCGAATGAGCAGTTCTTC.

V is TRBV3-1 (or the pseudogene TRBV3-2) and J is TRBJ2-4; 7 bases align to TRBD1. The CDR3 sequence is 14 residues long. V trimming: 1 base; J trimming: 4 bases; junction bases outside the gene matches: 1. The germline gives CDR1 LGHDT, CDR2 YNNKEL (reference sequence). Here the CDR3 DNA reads TGTGCCAGCAGCCAAGCGGGACAGAAAAACATTCAGTACTTC. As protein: CASSQAGQKNIQYF.

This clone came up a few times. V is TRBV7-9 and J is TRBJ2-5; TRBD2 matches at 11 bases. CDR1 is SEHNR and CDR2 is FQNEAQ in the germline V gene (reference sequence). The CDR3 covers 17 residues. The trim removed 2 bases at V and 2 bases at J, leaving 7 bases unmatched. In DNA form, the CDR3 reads TGTGCCAGCAGCTTACAAACTAGCGGGGGTAAACAAGAGACCCAGTACTTC. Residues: CASSLQTSGGKQETQYF.

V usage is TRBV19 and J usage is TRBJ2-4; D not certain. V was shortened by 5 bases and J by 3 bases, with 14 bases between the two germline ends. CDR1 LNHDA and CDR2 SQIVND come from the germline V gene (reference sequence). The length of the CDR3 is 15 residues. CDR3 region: CASSLTGFGKNIQYF. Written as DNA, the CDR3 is TGTGCCAGTAGTCTTACCGGGTTCGGCAAAAACATTCAGTACTTC.

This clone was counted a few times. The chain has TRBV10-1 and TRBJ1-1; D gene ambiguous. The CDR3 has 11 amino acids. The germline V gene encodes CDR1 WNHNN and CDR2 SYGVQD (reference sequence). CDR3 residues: CAIGGHTEAFF. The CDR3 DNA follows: TGCGCGATCGGCGGGCACACTGAAGCTTTCTTT.

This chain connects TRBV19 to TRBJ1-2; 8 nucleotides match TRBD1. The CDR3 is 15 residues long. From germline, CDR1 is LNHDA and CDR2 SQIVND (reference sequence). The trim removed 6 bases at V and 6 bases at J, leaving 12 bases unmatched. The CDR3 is CASRGNRQGSDGYTF. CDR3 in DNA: TGTGCCAGTAGGGGGAATAGACAGGGGAGTGATGGCTACACCTTC.

CDR3 bases: TGTGCCAGCAGCTTAGCAGGCTCGGGCACCGGGGAGCTGTTTTTT. Its protein is CASSLAGSGTGELFF. The genes are TRBV7-6 and TRBJ2-2, with D unclear. The germline V gene encodes CDR1 SGHVS and CDR2 FNYEAQ. V lost 0 bases and J lost 4, with 9 bases in between. The CDR3 totals 15 residues.

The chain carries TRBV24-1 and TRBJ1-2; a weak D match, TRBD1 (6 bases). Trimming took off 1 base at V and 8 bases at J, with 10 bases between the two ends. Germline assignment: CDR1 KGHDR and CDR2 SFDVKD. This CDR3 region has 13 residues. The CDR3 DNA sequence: TGTGCCACCAGTGATTTCCTCAGGGGAGGCTACACCTTC. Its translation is CATSDFLRGGYTF.

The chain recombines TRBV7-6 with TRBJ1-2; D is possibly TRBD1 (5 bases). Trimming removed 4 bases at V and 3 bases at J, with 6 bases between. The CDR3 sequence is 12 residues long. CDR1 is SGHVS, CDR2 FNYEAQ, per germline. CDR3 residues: CASSSGDYGYTF. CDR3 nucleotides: TGTGCCAGCAGCTCGGGGGACTATGGCTACACCTTC.

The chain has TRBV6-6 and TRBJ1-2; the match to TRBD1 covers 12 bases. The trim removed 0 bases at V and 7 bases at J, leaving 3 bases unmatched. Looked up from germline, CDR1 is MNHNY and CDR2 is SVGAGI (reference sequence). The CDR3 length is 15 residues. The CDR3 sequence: CASSYSGTGGGGYTF. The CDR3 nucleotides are TGTGCCAGCAGTTACTCCGGGACAGGGGGCGGTGGCTACACCTTC.

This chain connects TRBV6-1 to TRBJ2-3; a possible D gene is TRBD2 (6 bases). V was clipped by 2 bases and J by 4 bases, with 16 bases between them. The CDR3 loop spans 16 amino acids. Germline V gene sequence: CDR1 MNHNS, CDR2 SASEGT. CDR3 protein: CASSERRGASADTQYF. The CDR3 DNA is TGTGCCAGCAGTGAACGGAGGGGAGCTTCGGCAGATACGCAGTATTTT.